Following are 14 T cell receptor beta chains from one sample sequenced in a study of T cell responses to AZD1222 COVID-19 vaccine listed by TCRdb under 2021. The time point label corresponds to: baseline before first vaccination. The library was made by the immunoSEQ multiplex PCR assay. Imported from immuneACCESS, the table was reduced by TCRdb to in-frame sequences with V and J called. These copies leave out some clones; in studies compared against another copy, an unresolved V gene accounts for under half, and the cause of the remainder is not known. The sample profile shows 50,000 to 60,000 clones; 75% to 90% of them were found once. The leading ten clones occupy about 15% of the sample. This sample comprised peripheral blood, obtained on day 0 of AZD1222 vaccination. Receptors originate from an adult in good health.

This chain connects TRBV12-3 or TRBV12-4 to TRBJ1-2; D remains ambiguous. V was pared by 5 bases and J by 8 bases, with 12 bases between. The CDR3 sequence is 12 residues long. The CDR3 DNA follows: TGTGCCAGCAGTCCCACACAAACAGGCTACACCTTC. This encodes CASSPTQTGYTF.

The chain employs TRBV15 and TRBJ1-2; D not resolved. The CDR3 sequence is 14 residues long. Germline V gene lookup returns CDR1 LNHNV and CDR2 YYDKDF (reference sequence). V was clipped by 0 bases and J by 0 bases, with 5 bases between them. As DNA, the CDR3 is TGTGCCACCAGCAGAGATGGCGCTAACTATGGCTACACCTTC. Amino acids: CATSRDGANYGYTF. Filled out from reference TRBV15 and TRBJ1-2, the complete variable domain reads DAMVIQNPRYQVTQFGKPVTLSCSQTLNHNVMYWYQQKSSQAPKLLFHYYDKDFNNEADTPDNFQSRRPNTSFCFLDIRSPGLGDTAMYLCATSRDGANYGYTFGSGTRLTVV.

This clone was observed once. This chain uses TRBV11-3 with TRBJ2-7; 9 bases fit TRBD1. The CDR3 is 18 amino acids. CDR1 is SGHNT, CDR2 YENEEA, per germline. The V gene end was trimmed by 5 bases and the J gene end by 4 bases; junction bases not matched to a gene: 18. The CDR3 is CASSPGTGIEARGYEQYF. The CDR3 DNA sequence: TGTGCCAGCAGCCCAGGGACAGGGATTGAGGCCCGGGGTTACGAGCAGTACTTC.

J is TRBJ2-1 and V is TRBV5-5; D unclear. Germline lookup yields CDR1 SGHKS and CDR2 YYEKEE (reference sequence). The V end was cut by 0 bases, the J end by 1 base, with 11 bases between. The CDR3 extends over 16 amino acids. CDR3 loop: CASSLAPAGSYNEQFF. CDR3 DNA: TGTGCCAGCAGCTTGGCCCCGGCAGGTTCCTACAATGAGCAGTTCTTC.

A single count supports this clone. Germline and junction disagree at one end, which may indicate a read error. This chain links TRBV7-7 with TRBJ1-2, with 7 bases fitting TRBD1. The germline V gene has CDR1 SSHAT and CDR2 FNYEAQ (reference sequence). The CDR3 length is 16 residues. The CDR3 here is CASSLWWEGALYGYTF. The CDR3 nucleotides read TGTGCTAGCAGCTTGTGGTGGGAGGGGGCCCTCTATGGCTACACCTTC.

The chain couples TRBV14 to TRBJ1-6; D is unresolved. V was pared by 3 bases and J by 3 bases, with 3 bases between. CDR3 size: 13 residues. Germline loops: CDR1 SGHDN, CDR2 FVKESK. CDR3 protein: CASSHDYNSPLHF. CDR3 nucleotides: TGTGCCAGCAGCCACGACTATAATTCACCCCTCCACTTT.

The J gene is TRBJ1-6, the V gene TRBV30; possible D gene TRBD1, 5 bases. V lost 5 bases and J 11 bases, leaving 16 bases between the germline ends. CDR3 length equals 13 residues. Germline CDR1 and CDR2: GTSNPN and SVGIG (reference sequence). This chain's CDR3 is CAWGAALATPLHF. In DNA, the CDR3 is TGTGCCTGGGGGGCAGCCCTCGCAACACCCCTCCACTTT.

This clone showed up just a few times. In DNA, the CDR3 is TGTGCCAGCAGCCCGACAGGGATCTCCTACAATGAGCAGTTCTTC. This codes for CASSPTGISYNEQFF. This chain uses TRBV11-2 with TRBJ2-1; 7 bases are a match to TRBD1. CDR1 SGHAT and CDR2 FQNNGV come from the germline V gene. V shed 5 bases and J 0 bases; nucleotides not matched to a gene: 4. CDR3 length equals 15 residues.

The rearrangement joins TRBV3-1 (or the pseudogene TRBV3-2) to TRBJ1-2; the D gene is possibly TRBD1 (5 bases). Germline V gene sequence: CDR1 LGHDT, CDR2 YNNKEL (reference sequence). The CDR3 is 15 amino acids. Trimming shortened V by 0 bases and J by 4 bases, and 12 bases separated the two germline ends. The CDR3 loop is CASSQENQGRYGYTF. In DNA form, the CDR3 reads TGTGCCAGCAGCCAAGAAAACCAGGGACGCTATGGCTACACCTTC.

The chain recombines TRBV4-3 with TRBJ1-1; D unclear. Trimming stripped 2 bases from V and 5 bases from J, with 9 bases between. The CDR3 spans 13 residues. Germline CDR1 and CDR2: LGHNA and YSLEER. CDR3: CASSQHRDTEAFF. The CDR3 coding sequence is TGCGCCAGCAGCCAACACCGGGATACTGAAGCTTTCTTT.

The chain recombines TRBV7-2 with TRBJ2-5; TRBD2 matches 7 bases. The CDR3 sequence is 15 residues long. Germline V lookup: CDR1 SGHTA, CDR2 FQGNSA. V dropped 5 bases and J dropped 5; count of bases not matched to a gene: 11. The CDR3, as DNA: TGTGCCAGCAGCGACCCGGGACTACCAACGGAGACCCAGTACTTC. Residues: CASSDPGLPTETQYF.

This clone is a singleton in its sample. J is TRBJ2-3 and V is TRBV2; the D gene is possibly TRBD2 (6 bases). The CDR3 has 13 amino acids. Trimming removed 6 bases at V and 5 bases at J, with 12 bases between. Germline assignment: CDR1 SNHLY and CDR2 FYNNEI. The CDR3 DNA reads as TGTGCCAGCAGGGGGACTCGCAAAGATACGCAGTATTTT. Its translation is CASRGTRKDTQYF. Combining the CDR3 with reference TRBV2 and TRBJ2-3 gives the whole variable domain EPEVTQTPSHQVTQMGQEVILRCVPISNHLYFYWYRQILGQKVEFLVSFYNNEISEKSEIFDDQFSVERPDGSNFTLKIRSTKLEDSAMYFCASRGTRKDTQYFGPGTRLTVL.

This rearrangement joins TRBV7-2 to TRBJ2-2, with 7 bases that match TRBD2. The ends lost 2 bases at V and 5 bases at J; junction bases unmatched: 5. The length of the CDR3 is 15 residues. Germline V lookup: CDR1 SGHTA, CDR2 FQGNSA. The CDR3 region has the DNA TGTGCCAGCAGCTTAACGCTTAGCGGGACCGGGGAGCTGTTTTTT. This codes for CASSLTLSGTGELFF.

The chain uses TRBV7-2 and TRBJ1-2; 9 bases are shared with TRBD1. The germline V gene encodes CDR1 SGHTA and CDR2 FQGNSA. After removal of 1 base from V and 8 bases from J, the junction contained 5 bases not matched to a gene. The CDR3 extends over 14 amino acids. In DNA form, the CDR3 reads TGTGCCAGCAGCTTAGTACAGGGGGCTGACGGCTACACCTTC. Its protein product is CASSLVQGADGYTF.